This T cell receptor (beta chain) was captured in a study of cytomegalovirus exposure and HLA in healthy donors. Study summary: Researchers previously reported finding 100 million or so unique TCR beta sequences from roughly 200 million T cells.

Findings and limits, study-wide: In vitro data verified a few CMV-associated chains as specific for CMV antigens.

With regard to this clone: Its antigen is as yet unknown.

Germline V lookup: CDR1 SNHLY, CDR2 FYNNEI. Germline trimming cut 8 bases from V and 0 bases from J; bases unmatched to any gene: 6. The CDR3 totals 15 residues. PCR was performed using 60 Vbeta and 13 Jbeta primers. The protocol was immunoSEQ multiplex PCR, while the TCRdb copy is restricted to in-frame clones and leaves out a portion. This sample has approximately 160,000 clones, with roughly 80% found just once. The receptor comes from a man between 18 and 29 years old in good health and CMV-seronegative. The chain joins TRBV2 to TRBJ2-3; 9 positions match TRBD2. Input material: PBMCs. The CDR3 protein is CASARLAESTDTQYF. The DNA of the CDR3 is TGTGCCAGCGCCAGACTAGCGGAAAGCACAGATACGCAGTATTTT.